Below are 8 T cell receptor beta chains sequenced from a single sample in a study of blood T cell repertoires in COVID-19. Produced via immunoSEQ multiplex PCR; TCRdb's table is partial and in-frame only. The table has about 79,000 clones, roughly 89% seen once. Material for sequencing was peripheral blood. These receptor sequences come from a man in his 70s with active or convalescent COVID-19.

The J gene is TRBJ2-1, the V gene TRBV28, with 7 bases fitting TRBD1. Unmatched junction bases numbered 3, after V lost 2 bases and J lost 11 bases. This CDR3 region has 12 residues. CDR1 MDHEN and CDR2 SYDVKM come from the germline V gene. DNA of the CDR3: TGTGCCAGCAGTTTACGGACAGGACAGCAGTTCTTC. The encoded protein is CASSLRTGQQFF.

The chain uses TRBV28 and TRBJ2-2; D is possibly TRBD1 (5 bases). The ends were cut back, 3 bases at V and 6 bases at J, with 8 bases in the middle. The length of the CDR3 is 13 residues. Germline assignment: CDR1 MDHEN and CDR2 SYDVKM. CDR3 coding DNA: TGTGCCAGCAGTTTGTGGGGCGCCGGGGAGCTGTTTTTT. This codes for CASSLWGAGELFF.

V is TRBV24-1 and J is TRBJ1-1, with 7 bases that match TRBD1. CDR3 length: 11 residues. The trim removed 9 bases at V and 5 bases at J, leaving 2 bases unmatched. Germline values: CDR1 KGHDR, CDR2 SFDVKD. CDR3: CATRQGTEAFF. DNA for the CDR3: TGTGCCACCCGACAGGGTACTGAAGCTTTCTTT.

This chain uses TRBV10-3 with TRBJ1-2; TRBD1 aligns across 11 bases. V lost 3 bases, J lost 5 bases, and 8 bases stayed unmatched. CDR1 and CDR2 (germline): ENHRY, SYGVKD. This CDR3 has 16 amino acids. The CDR3 reads CAISDIGTGGPYGYTF. CDR3 DNA sequence: TGTGCCATCAGTGATATCGGGACAGGGGGACCTTATGGCTACACCTTC.

The V gene is TRBV10-3, the J gene TRBJ2-1; 11 bases map to TRBD2. The CDR3 is made up of 14 amino acids. J gave up 6 bases and V 8 bases, and 6 bases lay outside the gene matches. CDR1 and CDR2 from the germline V gene are ENHRY and SYGVKD. The CDR3 spells CAIASGRTGNEQFF. The CDR3 nucleotides are TGTGCCATCGCTAGCGGGAGGACAGGCAATGAGCAGTTCTTC.

As concerns this clone: Other DNA sequences from this sample encode an identical CDR3 as well. This rearrangement joins TRBV6-5 to TRBJ2-7; a weak D match, TRBD2 (6 bases). Germline V gene lookup returns CDR1 MNHEY and CDR2 SVGAGI. Trimming removed 8 bases at V and 3 bases at J, with 20 bases between. The CDR3 extends over 15 amino acids. CDR3 loop: CASDPAAGFNYEQYF. In DNA form, the CDR3 reads TGTGCCAGCGATCCTGCGGCGGGGTTCAACTACGAGCAGTACTTC.

V is TRBV5-1 and J is TRBJ1-3; D perhaps matches TRBD1 (5 bases). This CDR3 is 14 amino acids long. The germline V and J ends were trimmed by 1 base and 9 bases, with 14 bases remaining between them. Germline CDR1 is SGHRS and CDR2 is YFSETQ. CDR3 residues: CASSLTDREGTIYF. The CDR3 DNA is TGCGCCAGCAGCTTGACAGACAGAGAAGGCACCATATATTTT.

The rearrangement links TRBV30 to TRBJ1-3; no clear D. This CDR3 region has 15 residues. Per the germline V gene, CDR1 is GTSNPN and CDR2 is SVGIG (reference sequence). V lost 0 bases and J lost 1, with 10 bases in between. This CDR3 is CAWSVSPTSGNTIYF. The CDR3 DNA is TGTGCCTGGAGTGTATCCCCTACGTCTGGAAACACCATATATTTT.